This TCR beta chain was identified during a study of CD8+CD57+ T cells in acquired aplastic anemia. This clonotype was found many times. CDR1 DFQATT and CDR2 SNEGSKA come from the germline V gene (reference sequence). After removal of 1 base from V and 6 bases from J, the junction contained 6 bases not matched to a gene. This CDR3 comprises 13 residues. All sequencing subjects had displayed CD8+CD57+ cell expansion on flow cytometry. For CDR3 and TCR beta VDJ profiling, genomic DNA was the template used. MiXCR, applied by TCRdb to the reads, yields one record per CDR3 protein. Seen here are under 350,000 distinct CDR3 sequences, about 50% observed once, and the top ten hold approximately 1.2%.

This sequence joins TRBV20-1 and TRBJ2-7; 7 positions match TRBD2. The source of this sequence is a human donor with aplastic anemia. Sequenced input: sorted CD4+, CD8+, or CD8+CD57+ T cells (not recorded which) from PBMCs. CDR3 nucleotide sequence: TGCAGTGCTAGAGTCCGGGAGGCGGGCGAGCAGTACTTC. As protein: CSARVREAGEQYF.